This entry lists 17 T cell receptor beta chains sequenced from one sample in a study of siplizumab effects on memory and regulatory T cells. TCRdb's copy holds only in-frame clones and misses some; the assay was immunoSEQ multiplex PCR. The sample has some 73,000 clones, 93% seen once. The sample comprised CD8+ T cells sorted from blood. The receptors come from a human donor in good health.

The CDR3 coding sequence is TGTGCCAGCAGCGTAGAGAGGGGTCCCTACAATGAGCAGTTCTTC. Amino acids: CASSVERGPYNEQFF. The chain has TRBV9 and TRBJ2-1; D may correspond to TRBD1 or TRBD2 (5 bases each). V lost 0 bases and J 2 bases, leaving 9 bases between the germline ends. This CDR3 spans 15 amino acids. The germline CDR1 and CDR2 sequences are SGDLS and YYNGEE.

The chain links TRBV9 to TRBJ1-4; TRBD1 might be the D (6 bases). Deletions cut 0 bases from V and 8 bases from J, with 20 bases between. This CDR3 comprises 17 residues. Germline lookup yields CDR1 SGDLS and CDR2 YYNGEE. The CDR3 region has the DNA TGTGCCAGCAGCGTAGTCGTCTCGAAACAGGGCGAAGAAAAACTGTTTTTT. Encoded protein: CASSVVVSKQGEEKLFF.

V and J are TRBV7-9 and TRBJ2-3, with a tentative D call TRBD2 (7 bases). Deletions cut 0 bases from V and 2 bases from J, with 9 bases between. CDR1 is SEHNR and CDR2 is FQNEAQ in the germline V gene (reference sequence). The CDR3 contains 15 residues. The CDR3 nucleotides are TGTGCCAGCAGCTTAGCAGGGGGGGACACAGATACGCAGTATTTT. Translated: CASSLAGGDTDTQYF.

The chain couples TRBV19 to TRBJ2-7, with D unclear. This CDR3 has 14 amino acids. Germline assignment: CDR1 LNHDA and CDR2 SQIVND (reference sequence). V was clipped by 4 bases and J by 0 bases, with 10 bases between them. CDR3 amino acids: CASSTSGASYEQYF. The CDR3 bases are TGTGCCAGTAGTACCTCAGGAGCCTCCTACGAGCAGTACTTC.

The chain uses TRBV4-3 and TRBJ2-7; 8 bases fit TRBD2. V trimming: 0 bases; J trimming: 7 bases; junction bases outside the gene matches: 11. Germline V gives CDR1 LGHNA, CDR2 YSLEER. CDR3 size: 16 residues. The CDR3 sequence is CASSQDITNRGGEQYF. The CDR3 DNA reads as TGCGCCAGCAGCCAAGATATAACCAACCGGGGGGGAGAGCAGTACTTC.

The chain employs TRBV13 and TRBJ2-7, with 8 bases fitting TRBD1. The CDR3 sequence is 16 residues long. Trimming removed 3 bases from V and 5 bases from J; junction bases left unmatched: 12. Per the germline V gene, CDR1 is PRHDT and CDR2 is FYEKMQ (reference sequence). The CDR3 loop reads CASSFPGDRSRDEQYF. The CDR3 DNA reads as TGTGCCAGCAGCTTCCCCGGGGACAGGTCTCGGGACGAGCAGTACTTC.

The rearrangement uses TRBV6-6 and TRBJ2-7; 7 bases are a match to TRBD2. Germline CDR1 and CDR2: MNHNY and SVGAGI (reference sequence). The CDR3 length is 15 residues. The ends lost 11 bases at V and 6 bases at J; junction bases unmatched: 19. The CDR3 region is CASGAVGGVPGEQYF. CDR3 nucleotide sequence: TGTGCCTCCGGGGCAGTTGGGGGGGTCCCGGGCGAGCAGTACTTC.

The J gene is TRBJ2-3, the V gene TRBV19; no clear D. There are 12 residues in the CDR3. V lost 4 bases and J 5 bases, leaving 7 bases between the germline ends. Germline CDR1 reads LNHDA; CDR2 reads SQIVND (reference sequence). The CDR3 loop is CASSSWQDTQYF. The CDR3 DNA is TGTGCCAGTAGTAGCTGGCAAGATACGCAGTATTTT.

The CDR3 DNA sequence: TGTGCCAGCACTACCGGGACTAGCGGGGGGTCAGATACGCAGTATTTT. It encodes CASTTGTSGGSDTQYF. The chain links TRBV2 to TRBJ2-3; 15 bases line up with TRBD2. V lost 7 bases, J lost 4 bases, and 6 bases stayed unmatched. The CDR3 consists of 16 residues. CDR1 is SNHLY and CDR2 is FYNNEI in the germline V gene.

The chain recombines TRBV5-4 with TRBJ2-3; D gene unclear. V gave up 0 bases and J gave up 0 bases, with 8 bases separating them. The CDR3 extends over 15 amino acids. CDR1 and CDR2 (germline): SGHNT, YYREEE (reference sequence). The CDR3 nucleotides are TGTGCCAGCAGCTTGGCCTGGGGTAGCACAGATACGCAGTATTTT. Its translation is CASSLAWGSTDTQYF. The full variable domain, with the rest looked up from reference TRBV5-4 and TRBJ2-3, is ETGVTQSPTHLIKTRGQQVTLRCSSQSGHNTVSWYQQALGQGPQFIFQYYREEENGRGNFPPRFSGLQFPNYSSELNVNALELDDSALYLCASSLAWGSTDTQYFGPGTRLTVL.

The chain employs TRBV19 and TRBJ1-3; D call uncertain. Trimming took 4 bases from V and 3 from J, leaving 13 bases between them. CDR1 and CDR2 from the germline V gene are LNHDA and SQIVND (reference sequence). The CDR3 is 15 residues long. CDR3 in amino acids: CASSTTIFSGNTIYF. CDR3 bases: TGTGCCAGTAGTACGACGATTTTTAGTGGAAACACCATATATTTT.

DNA of the CDR3: TGTGCCAGCAAGGAGCTAGCGGGGGGGGTAGGAGAGACCCAGTACTTC. As protein: CASKELAGGVGETQYF. This rearrangement joins TRBV7-6 to TRBJ2-5, with TRBD2 identical over 12 bases. The CDR3 is made up of 16 amino acids. V gave up 7 bases and J gave up 4 bases; unmatched junction bases: 10. Germline V gene data show CDR1 as SGHVS and CDR2 as FNYEAQ.

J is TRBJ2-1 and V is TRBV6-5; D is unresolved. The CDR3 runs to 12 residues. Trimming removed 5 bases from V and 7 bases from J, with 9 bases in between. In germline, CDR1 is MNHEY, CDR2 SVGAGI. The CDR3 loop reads CASSTLGNEQFF. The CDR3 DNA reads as TGTGCCAGCAGTACCCTAGGTAATGAGCAGTTCTTC.

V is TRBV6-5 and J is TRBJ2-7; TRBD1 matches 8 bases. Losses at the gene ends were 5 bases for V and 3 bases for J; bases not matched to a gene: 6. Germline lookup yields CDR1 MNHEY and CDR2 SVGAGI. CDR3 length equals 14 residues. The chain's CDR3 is CASSPLDRGYEQYF. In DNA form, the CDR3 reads TGTGCCAGCAGTCCCCTCGACAGGGGCTACGAGCAGTACTTC.

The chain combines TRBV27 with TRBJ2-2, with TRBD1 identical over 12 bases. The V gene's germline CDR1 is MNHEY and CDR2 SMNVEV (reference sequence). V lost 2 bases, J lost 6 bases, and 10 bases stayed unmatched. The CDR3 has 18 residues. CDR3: CASSLTGQGASKAGELFF. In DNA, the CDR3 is TGTGCCAGCAGTTTAACGGGACAGGGGGCCAGTAAGGCCGGGGAGCTGTTTTTT.

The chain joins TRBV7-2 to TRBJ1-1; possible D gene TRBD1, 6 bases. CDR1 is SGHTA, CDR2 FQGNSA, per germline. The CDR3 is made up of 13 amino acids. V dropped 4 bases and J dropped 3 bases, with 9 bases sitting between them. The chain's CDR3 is CASSYGQYTEAFF. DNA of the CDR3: TGTGCCAGCAGCTACGGACAGTACACTGAAGCTTTCTTT.

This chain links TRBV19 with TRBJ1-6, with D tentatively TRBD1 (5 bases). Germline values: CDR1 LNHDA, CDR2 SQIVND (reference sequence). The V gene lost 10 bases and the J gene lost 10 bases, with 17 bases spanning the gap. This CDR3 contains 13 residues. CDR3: CATAGGLDSPLHF. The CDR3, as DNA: TGTGCCACCGCGGGGGGTCTGGACTCACCCCTCCACTTT.